This TCR beta chain was obtained from a study of T cell repertoires in cytomegalovirus infection. Study context: Recently identified HLA-C-restricted CMV epitopes were among the peptides used. Public TCR beta signature analysis indicated the presence of both CMV infection and matching HLA type.

This clonotype has a handful of counts. The target antigen is unknown. The germline gives CDR1 SNHLY, CDR2 FYNNEI. V trimming: 7 bases; J trimming: 4 bases; junction bases outside the gene matches: 3. The CDR3 runs 13 residues. Each CDR3 protein gets one entry after TCRdb re-called the reads with MiXCR. The table includes some 920,000 distinct CDR3 sequences, approximately 31% detected once. Whole-study findings and limits: CMV-specific TCR beta clonotypes restricted by HLA-C were the ones dominating the ex vivo response.

This clonotype was sampled from a human donor in good health (CMV status not recorded). Some clones in this sample may be carry-over from other donors' samples. The chain recombines TRBV2 with TRBJ2-5; 10 bases are a match to TRBD1. Source: cultured CD8+ T cells from PBMCs, taken from culture after CMV antigen stimulation. The DNA of the CDR3 is TGTGCCAGCACCGACAGGGGGCGAGAGACCCAGTACTTC. This encodes CASTDRGRETQYF. Based on the CDR3 plus reference TRBV2 and TRBJ2-5, the full variable domain is EPEVTQTPSHQVTQMGQEVILRCVPISNHLYFYWYRQILGQKVEFLVSFYNNEISEKSEIFDDQFSVERPDGSNFTLKIRSTKLEDSAMYFCASTDRGRETQYFGPGTRLLVL.